Described below is a single TCR beta chain sequence and its context. Sequencing was performed with immunoSEQ multiplex PCR; in TCRdb, only in-frame clones are kept and a portion is missing. The sample comprises about 59,000 clones, 70% to 90% of which are singletons, and around 18% rests with the top ten. The data stem from a study of blood T cell repertoires in COVID-19. The CDR3 spans 16 residues. Germline V gene lookup returns CDR1 SGDLS and CDR2 YYNGEE. The V end was cut by 3 bases, the J end by 1 base, with 16 bases between. The source is a human donor in a cohort sampled during active COVID-19. This rearrangement joins TRBV9 to TRBJ1-2; no clear D gene. Sequenced input: peripheral blood. This CDR3 reads CASSASGNTVNYGYTF. The CDR3 region has the DNA TGTGCCAGCAGCGCCTCGGGAAACACTGTTAACTATGGCTACACCTTC.